This T cell receptor beta chain was found in a study of shared clonotypes between healthy human individuals. Study-wide results and limits: Donor clonotype sharing was expected to depend on sequencing depth.

Sequencing used immunoSEQ multiplex PCR; TCRdb keeps in-frame clones, though not all of them. This repertoire shows 150,000 to 200,000 clones, 60% to 75% found once; its top ten account for about 10%. On this clone: Its antigen is unidentified.

Germline V gene sequence: CDR1 MDHEN, CDR2 SYDVKM. V was clipped by 3 bases and J by 4 bases; unmatched bases: 7. This CDR3 is built from 15 residues. The sequence was obtained from a man aged 25-40 years in good health. This chain connects TRBV28 to TRBJ2-3; TRBD2 matches 7 bases. Input material: memory CD4+ T cells sorted from blood. Subset here: CD45RA-negative fraction. DNA for the CDR3: TGTGCCAGCAGTTTCGCGGGGGAAATATCAGATACGCAGTATTTT. It specifies CASSFAGEISDTQYF.